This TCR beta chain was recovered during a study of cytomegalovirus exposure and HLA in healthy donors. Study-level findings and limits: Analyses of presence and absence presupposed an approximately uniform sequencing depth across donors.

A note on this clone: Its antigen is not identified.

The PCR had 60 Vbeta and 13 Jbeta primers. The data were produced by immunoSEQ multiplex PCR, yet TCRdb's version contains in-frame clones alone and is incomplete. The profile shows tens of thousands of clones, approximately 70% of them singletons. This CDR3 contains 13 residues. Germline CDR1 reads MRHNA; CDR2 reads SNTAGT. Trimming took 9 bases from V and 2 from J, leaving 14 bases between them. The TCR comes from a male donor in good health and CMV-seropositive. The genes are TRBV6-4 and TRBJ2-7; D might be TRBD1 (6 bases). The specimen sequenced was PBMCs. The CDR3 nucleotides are TGTGCCAGGTACTCGGGACACCCCTACGAGCAGTACTTC. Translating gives CARYSGHPYEQYF.